This passage covers 24 T cell receptor beta chains from one sample sequenced in a study of blood T cell repertoires in COVID-19. Assay used: immunoSEQ multiplex PCR; TCRdb lists only in-frame clones, some missing. The sample has over 200,000 clones, around 80% seen once. Sequencing used peripheral blood. These receptors were collected from a woman aged 30 to 39 with COVID-19, enrolled during active disease.

To note about this clone: Within the sample, other DNA sequences also encode this same CDR3. The chain uses TRBV4-3 and TRBJ2-7; 7 nucleotides agree with TRBD2. V was clipped by 1 base and J by 4 bases; unmatched bases: 1. The germline CDR1 and CDR2 sequences are LGHNA and YSLEER. This CDR3 region has 13 residues. The CDR3 sequence: CASSQGGGYEQYF. CDR3 DNA: TGCGCCAGCAGCCAAGGGGGGGGATACGAGCAGTACTTC.

The rearrangement joins TRBV3-1 (or the pseudogene TRBV3-2) to TRBJ2-1; 10 bases agree with TRBD2. The CDR3 has 16 residues. Germline V CDR1 and CDR2: LGHDT, YNNKEL (reference sequence). V lost 1 base and J lost 7; bases outside the gene matches: 7. The CDR3 bases are TGTGCCAGCAGCCAAGTGTTAGCGGGGGGAACAAATGAGCAGTTCTTC. Translation gives CASSQVLAGGTNEQFF.

V usage is TRBV2 and J usage is TRBJ1-3; 7 bases match TRBD1. The CDR3 length is 18 residues. CDR1 and CDR2 from the germline V gene are SNHLY and FYNNEI. V shed 4 bases, J shed 0 bases, and the junction held 12 bases outside the gene matches. The CDR3: CASSGRGTGIISGNTIYF. As DNA, the CDR3 is TGTGCCAGCAGTGGCAGGGGGACCGGTATTATCTCTGGAAACACCATATATTTT.

This clone was recorded only once. CDR3 coding DNA: TGTGCCAGCCACAGGGCCAACTATGGCTACACCTTC. Translating gives CASHRANYGYTF. The rearrangement links TRBV2 to TRBJ1-2; a possible D gene is TRBD1 (6 bases). V dropped 8 bases and J dropped 2 bases, with 9 bases sitting between them. The germline CDR1 and CDR2 sequences are SNHLY and FYNNEI. This CDR3 spans 12 amino acids.

The chain links TRBV7-6 to TRBJ2-7, with 8 bases that match TRBD1. The CDR3 runs to 17 residues. The V and J ends lost 0 bases and 7 bases, in that order; junction bases with no gene match: 14. The V gene's germline CDR1 is SGHVS and CDR2 FNYEAQ. DNA of the CDR3: TGTGCCAGCAGCTTAGCCCCACCCGGACAGGGTGGGGAAGAGCAGTACTTC. Translated, it gives CASSLAPPGQGGEEQYF.

This chain joins TRBV30 and TRBJ1-3; D is undetermined. The germline V and J ends were trimmed by 0 bases and 4 bases, with 13 bases remaining between them. Germline CDR1 is GTSNPN and CDR2 is SVGIG (reference sequence). The CDR3 sequence is 15 residues long. The chain's CDR3 is CAWSVTRGGGNTIYF. DNA for the CDR3: TGTGCCTGGAGTGTTACCCGGGGAGGGGGAAACACCATATATTTT.

The chain combines TRBV6-1 with TRBJ2-7; D is perhaps TRBD2 (5 bases). The CDR3 has 16 residues. Trimming left V 1 base short and J 3 bases short, with 16 bases between. Germline V CDR1 and CDR2: MNHNS, SASEGT. The CDR3 spells CASSEGTTGWGYEQYF. The CDR3 nucleotides are TGTGCCAGCAGTGAAGGGACCACGGGATGGGGCTACGAGCAGTACTTC.

The rearrangement uses TRBV27 and TRBJ1-6, with D unclear. The CDR3 spans 17 residues. Trimming removed 1 base at V and 7 bases at J, with 17 bases between. Germline lookup yields CDR1 MNHEY and CDR2 SMNVEV (reference sequence). The CDR3 nucleotides read TGTGCCAGCAGTTTATACCCCTTTTGGGGAGAAAATTCACCCCTCCACTTT. Translation: CASSLYPFWGENSPLHF.

The V gene is TRBV6-2 or TRBV6-3, the J gene TRBJ2-3; D uncertain. V lost 0 bases and J lost 0, with 10 bases in between. Germline V gene data show CDR1 as MNHEY and CDR2 as SVGEGT. The CDR3 spans 16 residues. The DNA of the CDR3 is TGTGCCAGCAGTTACTCGAGTCCAGGAAGCACAGATACGCAGTATTTT. It codes for CASSYSSPGSTDTQYF.

The chain recombines TRBV5-1 with TRBJ2-5; D is ambiguous. This CDR3 comprises 11 residues. The V end was cut by 3 bases, the J end by 5 bases, with 5 bases between. Germline V gives CDR1 SGHRS, CDR2 YFSETQ. CDR3 in amino acids: CASSSVETQYF. DNA of the CDR3: TGCGCCAGCAGCTCGGTGGAGACCCAGTACTTC.

The chain has TRBV11-1 and TRBJ1-2, with D possibly matching TRBD1 (5 bases). CDR3 length: 14 residues. Trimming removed 5 bases from V and 4 bases from J, with 14 bases in between. CDR1 is SGHAT and CDR2 is FQDESV in the germline V gene (reference sequence). The CDR3 nucleotides read TGTGCCAGCAGCCTCCGGGGGGGTACCTATGGCTACACCTTC. Its protein product is CASSLRGGTYGYTF.

This clone was detected only once. This chain uses TRBV6-2 or TRBV6-3 with TRBJ2-7, with TRBD2 as a possible D gene (5 bases). The V gene lost 0 bases and the J gene lost 2 bases, with 11 bases spanning the gap. The CDR3 runs to 15 residues. CDR1 is MNHEY and CDR2 is SVGEGT in the germline V gene. CDR3 region: CASSYSGSNAYEQYF. The CDR3 DNA sequence: TGTGCCAGCAGTTACTCGGGGAGCAACGCCTACGAGCAGTACTTC.

This clone occurred once. This rearrangement joins TRBV30 to TRBJ2-2; D is undetermined. Germline assignment: CDR1 GTSNPN and CDR2 SVGIG (reference sequence). Deletions cut 3 bases from V and 1 base from J, with 9 bases between. This CDR3 comprises 14 residues. CDR3 protein: CAWSLAVNTGELFF. The CDR3 nucleotides are TGTGCCTGGAGCCTCGCGGTGAACACCGGGGAGCTGTTTTTT. The entire variable domain, with the rest obtained from reference TRBV30 and TRBJ2-2, is as follows: SQTIHQWPATLVQPVGSPLSLECTVEGTSNPNLYWYRQAAGRGLQLLFYSVGIGQISSEVPQNLSASRPQDRQFILSSKKLLLSDSGFYLCAWSLAVNTGELFFGEGSRLTVL.

This chain connects TRBV25-1 to TRBJ1-1; TRBD1 matches 8 bases. Germline values: CDR1 MGHDK, CDR2 SYGVNS. There are 15 residues in the CDR3. The junction had 4 bases not matched to a gene; V was cut back by 3 bases and J by 1 base. The CDR3: CASSDRTGRNTEAFF. The DNA for the CDR3 is TGTGCCAGCAGTGATCGGACAGGGAGGAACACTGAAGCTTTCTTT.

The chain carries TRBV4-3 and TRBJ1-2; D is undetermined. Germline V gene lookup returns CDR1 LGHNA and CDR2 YSLEER. The CDR3 consists of 17 residues. V gave up 0 bases and J gave up 0 bases, with 14 bases separating them. The chain's CDR3 is CASSQDANSYTNYGYTF. CDR3 nucleotide sequence: TGCGCCAGCAGCCAAGATGCAAACAGCTACACTAACTATGGCTACACCTTC.

This clone was recorded once. The gene calls are TRBV28 and TRBJ1-2; no clear D gene. CDR3 length: 14 residues. The ends were cut back, 1 base at V and 4 bases at J, with 10 bases in the middle. Germline-derived CDR1 and CDR2 are MDHEN and SYDVKM. CDR3 protein: CASSLSVGLYGYTF. CDR3 nucleotides: TGTGCCAGCAGTTTATCGGTGGGCCTCTATGGCTACACCTTC.

This clone appeared a few times. V usage is TRBV28 and J usage is TRBJ2-7; D is perhaps TRBD2 (6 bases). In germline, CDR1 is MDHEN, CDR2 SYDVKM. The CDR3 has 14 residues. Trimming removed 5 bases from V and 5 bases from J, with 16 bases in between. CDR3 sequence reads: CASSIPSGSHEQYF. CDR3 bases: TGTGCCAGCAGTATCCCATCCGGGAGCCACGAGCAGTACTTC.

This sequence joins TRBV4-2 and TRBJ2-3, with 9 bases fitting TRBD2. Germline V CDR1 and CDR2: LGHNA, YNFKEQ. V shed 0 bases and J 1 base; nucleotides not matched to a gene: 11. This CDR3 is built from 19 residues. The chain's CDR3 is CASSQDPSAGGYGTDTQYF. The CDR3 region has the DNA TGTGCCAGCAGCCAAGATCCCTCGGCGGGAGGGTACGGCACAGATACGCAGTATTTT.

The rearrangement links TRBV7-3 to TRBJ2-1; TRBD1 matches at 9 bases. This CDR3 region has 15 residues. Trimming at V came to 2 bases and at J to 4 bases, leaving 3 bases not matched to a gene. Germline CDR1 is SGHTA and CDR2 is FQGTGA. The CDR3, as DNA: TGTGCCAGCAGCTTAGGGACAGGGCAATACAATGAGCAGTTCTTC. Translation gives CASSLGTGQYNEQFF.

This chain connects TRBV5-6 to TRBJ2-1; tentative D call: TRBD2 (5 bases). V lost 2 bases and J 7 bases, leaving 16 bases between the germline ends. From germline, CDR1 is SGHDT and CDR2 YYEEEE. The CDR3 sequence is 15 residues long. The CDR3 bases are TGTGCCAGCAGCTTTAGAGGGAGTTGGACGAATGAGCAGTTCTTC. Translation gives CASSFRGSWTNEQFF.

This chain connects TRBV7-9 to TRBJ1-1; a possible D gene is TRBD1 (5 bases). CDR1 and CDR2 from the germline V gene are SEHNR and FQNEAQ (reference sequence). Trimming removed 3 bases from V and 7 bases from J, with 9 bases in between. This CDR3 comprises 12 residues. The CDR3 DNA is TGTGCCAGCAGCTTCAGACAGCTTGAAGCTTTCTTT. Residues: CASSFRQLEAFF. Using reference TRBV7-9 and TRBJ1-1 for the parts outside the CDR3, the full variable domain is DTGVSQNPRHKITKRGQNVTFRCDPISEHNRLYWYRQTLGQGPEFLTYFQNEAQLEKSRLLSDRFSAERPKGSFSTLEIQRTEQGDSAMYLCASSFRQLEAFFGQGTRLTVV.

This clone was detected once. The J gene is TRBJ2-5, the V gene TRBV6-5; 10 positions match TRBD2. From germline, CDR1 is MNHEY and CDR2 SVGAGI. The CDR3 is made up of 14 amino acids. The ends lost 6 bases at V and 4 bases at J; junction bases unmatched: 5. The CDR3 coding sequence is TGTGCCAGCAGAACTCGGACTAGCGGAGAGACCCAGTACTTC. This sequence encodes CASRTRTSGETQYF.

The chain has TRBV29-1 and TRBJ1-2; tentative D call: TRBD1 (5 bases). V lost 2 bases and J lost 8, with 6 bases in between. The CDR3 totals 10 residues. Germline CDR1 SQVTM, CDR2 ANQGSEA. The CDR3, as DNA: TGCAGCGTTGAAAGGGGAGGCTACACCTTC. Protein sequence: CSVERGGYTF. Variable domain in full (rest from reference TRBV29-1 and TRBJ1-2): SAVISQKPSRDICQRGTSLTIQCQVDSQVTMMFWYRQQPGQSLTLIATANQGSEATYESGFVIDKFPISRPNLTFSTLTVSNMSPEDSSIYLCSVERGGYTFGSGTRLTVV.

This chain links TRBV29-1 with TRBJ1-2; 7 bases match TRBD1. This CDR3 is 12 amino acids long. Germline CDR1 and CDR2: SQVTM and ANQGSEA. V was pared by 3 bases and J by 8 bases, with 6 bases of the junction left unmatched. The CDR3, as DNA: TGCAGCGTTGACAGGGGGATTAGGGGCTACACCTTC. Encoded protein: CSVDRGIRGYTF.